This is a list of T cell receptor beta chains from one sample in a study of T cells in Graves' hyperthyroidism and ophthalmopathy. Each CDR3 protein is one row after TCRdb ran MiXCR on the multiplex PCR reads. The sample consists of fewer than 500,000 distinct CDR3 sequences, 14% of them appearing once. Sequencing input: blood. Source of these receptors: a woman aged 25 to 45 with Graves' ophthalmopathy. Each CDR3 is given with its conserved first and last residue. A D gene is named only where the DNA matches it firmly. A row's size may be missing; if present it is once, few, many or a size class.

clone size	V gene	D gene	J gene	CDR3 DNA	CDR3 protein
-	TRBV4-1	-	TRBJ2-3	TGCGCCAGCAGCCAAGATACCACTAGTTTTCCTCCAGATACGCAGTATTTT	CASSQDTTSFPPDTQYF
many	TRBV6-2/TRBV6-3	-	TRBJ2-2	TGTGCCAGTAACAAATTCGGCGGGGAGACCACCGGGGAGCTGTTTTTT	CASNKFGGETTGELFF
many	TRBV15	-	TRBJ1-4	TGTGCCACCAGCAGAGAACTGAGTGGAAGCTACGCTAATGAAAAACTGTTTTTT	CATSRELSGSYANEKLFF
many	TRBV12-3/TRBV12-4	-	TRBJ1-3	TGTGCCAGCAGTTTATCAGGGGACTCTGGAAACACCATATATTTT	CASSLSGDSGNTIYF
-	TRBV12-3/TRBV12-4	-	TRBJ2-7	TGTGCCAGCACCCTCACGCCCAGGGCCACAGGGATACTCGAGCAGTACTTC	CASTLTPRATGILEQYF
many	TRBV12-3/TRBV12-4	TRBD1	TRBJ2-7	TGTGCCAGCAGTTTAGCCAGGACAGGATCCCACGAGCAGTACTTC	CASSLARTGSHEQYF
-	TRBV12-3/TRBV12-4	-	TRBJ2-5	TGTGCCAGCAGTTTCGTTGAGACCCAGTACTTC	CASSFVETQYF
once	TRBV20-1	-	TRBJ1-1	TGCAGTGTAAAAAACAGGGTAACGGTCGCTGAAGCTTTCTTT	CSVKNRVTVAEAFF
many	TRBV12-3/TRBV12-4	TRBD1	TRBJ1-5	TGTGCCAGCAGCCACCCGGACAGGGGACGCAATCAGCCCCAGCATTTT	CASSHPDRGRNQPQHF
many	TRBV5-8	-	TRBJ1-2	TGTGCCAGCAGCTTGGGTCAGGGACTCAGATTGGATGGCTACACCTTC	CASSLGQGLRLDGYTF
many	TRBV12-3/TRBV12-4	-	TRBJ1-6	TGTGCCAGCAATCGACCTCGGGGTCAGGATTCACCCCTCCACTTT	CASNRPRGQDSPLHF
many	TRBV28	TRBD1	TRBJ2-7	TGTGCCAGCAGTTTTGGGACAGGGACCTACGAGCAGTACTTC	CASSFGTGTYEQYF
many	TRBV6-5	-	TRBJ1-4	TGTGCCAGCAGTTACTCTAGATGGAAGGGGGACGAAAAACTGTTTTTT	CASSYSRWKGDEKLFF
many	TRBV28	TRBD2	TRBJ2-5	TGTGCCAGCAGTTTGGGACTAGCGGGGGGTCAAGAGACCCAGTACTTC	CASSLGLAGGQETQYF
few	TRBV19	-	TRBJ2-7	TGTGCCAGTAGTTCGGTAACCTACGAGCAGTACTTC	CASSSVTYEQYF
-	TRBV5-1	-	TRBJ2-5	TGCGCCAGCAGCTTGGACCAGAAGCCGAAAGAGACCCAGTACTTC	CASSLDQKPKETQYF
many	TRBV3-1	TRBD1	TRBJ1-1	TGTGCCAGCAGCACGCGACAGGGAGTATCGGCTTTCTTT	CASSTRQGVSAFF
many	TRBV7-8	-	TRBJ2-7	TGTGCCAGCAGCTCGTCGACAGCTTCTTCCGGATGGGAGCAGTACTTC	CASSSSTASSGWEQYF
few	TRBV6-4	TRBD2	TRBJ2-5	TGTGCCAGCAGTGACGTGGCGGGGGGTCAAGAGACCCAGTACTTC	CASSDVAGGQETQYF
few	TRBV27	-	TRBJ2-7	TGTGCCAGCAGTTTGAGCTGGAGCTCCTACGAGCAGTACTTC	CASSLSWSSYEQYF
many	TRBV6-1	-	TRBJ2-5	TGTGCCAGCAGTGAAAGTGGCCACCACCAGTACTTC	CASSESGHHQYF
many	TRBV7-9	-	TRBJ1-4	TGTGCCAGCAGCTCTCCCAGGGCGTCGAATGAAAAACTGTTTTTT	CASSSPRASNEKLFF
many	TRBV9	TRBD2	TRBJ2-3	TGTGCCAGCAGCGGCCGGACTAGCGGGGGGGCCAGTCCCCCAGATACGCAGTATTTT	CASSGRTSGGASPPDTQYF
many	TRBV3-1	-	TRBJ2-7	TGTGCCAGCAGCCAAGGGTATTTTGGGGATCCCGACTCCTACGAGCAGTACTTC	CASSQGYFGDPDSYEQYF
many	TRBV10-2	-	TRBJ1-1	TGCGCCACCCAGGGTTTCACTGAAGCTTTCTTT	CATQGFTEAFF
-	TRBV7-9	-	TRBJ2-3	TGTGCCAGCAGCCTCCTACAGGGAGATACGCAGTATTTT	CASSLLQGDTQYF
-	TRBV20-1	-	TRBJ2-5	TGCAGTGCTAGAAGTGGGTATCAAGAGACCCAGTACTTC	CSARSGYQETQYF
-	TRBV2	-	TRBJ2-5	TGTGCCAGCAGTGGCCGGGACGGGCTCCAAGAGACCCAGTACTTC	CASSGRDGLQETQYF
many	TRBV29-1	-	TRBJ1-1	TGCAGCGTTGGTCTCAGTTTGACCTTGAACACTGAAGCTTTCTTT	CSVGLSLTLNTEAFF
many	TRBV11-2	-	TRBJ1-1	TGTGCCAGCAGCTTTTCCCAGGGAGGGACTGAAGCTTTCTTT	CASSFSQGGTEAFF
many	TRBV7-2	TRBD1	TRBJ1-2	TGTGCCAGCAGCTTTCAGGACAGGGGACTTTATGGCTACACCTTC	CASSFQDRGLYGYTF
many	TRBV7-9	-	TRBJ1-1	TGTGCCAGCAGCTCCAGGGTAGGCGGCACTGAAGCTTTCTTT	CASSSRVGGTEAFF
many	TRBV10-3	-	TRBJ2-3	TGTGCCATCAGTCGGTCCCTGAGAGAGGCGAGCACAGATACGCAGTATTTT	CAISRSLREASTDTQYF
few	TRBV9	TRBD1	TRBJ2-3	TGTGCCAGCAGCGCAAGGACAGGGGAAGTTGCAGATACGCAGTATTTT	CASSARTGEVADTQYF
many	TRBV3-1	TRBD1	TRBJ2-3	TGTGCCAGCAGCCAAGCCCACCCCGGGACAGGGGGCGCGATGGATACGCAGTATTTT	CASSQAHPGTGGAMDTQYF
many	TRBV28	-	TRBJ2-3	TGTGCCACCCGATCAGGGGTATTCACAGATACGCAGTATTTT	CATRSGVFTDTQYF
many	TRBV2	-	TRBJ2-2	TGTGCCAGCAGTGATGACGAGTTCACCGGGGAGCTGTTTTTT	CASSDDEFTGELFF
many	TRBV27	TRBD1	TRBJ2-5	TGTGCCAGCAGTCAAGACAGGGGGCGAAGTTTTGTTACCCAGTACTTC	CASSQDRGRSFVTQYF
many	TRBV12-3/TRBV12-4	-	TRBJ2-3	TGTGCCAGCACAAAAGAAGCGCCTAGCACAGATACGCAGTATTTT	CASTKEAPSTDTQYF
many	TRBV7-3	-	TRBJ1-1	TGTGCCAGCAGCCTCGGACCCGGGGGCACTGAAGCTTTCTTT	CASSLGPGGTEAFF
many	TRBV12-3/TRBV12-4	-	TRBJ1-6	TGTGCCAGCAGTTTAACAGGAGATAATTCACCCCTCCACTTT	CASSLTGDNSPLHF
many	TRBV5-5	-	TRBJ1-1	TGTGCCAGCAGACCCGACCGACTCTTTAAAGGAGCTTTCTTT	CASRPDRLFKGAFF
-	TRBV5-6	-	TRBJ1-1	TGTGCCAGCAGCCAACGAACGTCGGAAGCTTTCTTT	CASSQRTSEAFF